The 32 T cell receptor beta chains presented below share a single source sample, sequenced in a study of graft-versus-host responses after intestinal transplantation. Their antigen targets remain unknown. TCRdb's table, derived via immunoSEQ multiplex PCR, lists solely in-frame clones and lacks some. The sample lists 50,000 to 75,000 clones; more than 85% were seen once. Sequenced material: unstimulated CD8+ T cells sorted from spleen or lymph node cells, taken before transplant. The receptors were sampled from a human donor who was the organ donor for an intestinal transplant.

This rearrangement joins TRBV6-6 to TRBJ2-2; perhaps TRBD1 as D (6 bases). Trimming cost V 7 bases and J 6 bases, with 9 bases left between them. Germline V gene lookup returns CDR1 MNHNY and CDR2 SVGAGI (reference sequence). The CDR3 contains 12 residues. Here the CDR3 DNA reads TGTGCCAGCACCCAGGGGCCCGGGGAGCTGTTTTTT. Protein sequence: CASTQGPGELFF.

The rearrangement links TRBV5-6 to TRBJ2-2; 8 bases align to TRBD1. CDR3 size: 15 residues. Germline V gene lookup returns CDR1 SGHDT and CDR2 YYEEEE. V dropped 4 bases and J dropped 2; count of bases not matched to a gene: 4. CDR3 bases: TGTGCCAGCAGCCCGTCAGGGGGCAACACCGGGGAGCTGTTTTTT. Translated, it gives CASSPSGGNTGELFF.

The genes are TRBV9 and TRBJ2-7, with D perhaps matching TRBD1 (5 bases). This CDR3 contains 15 residues. Germline CDR1 reads SGDLS; CDR2 reads YYNGEE. With 3 bases removed from V and 2 bases from J, the gap between germline ends came to 15 bases. This CDR3 is CASSATSGKTYEQYF. CDR3 in DNA: TGTGCCAGCAGCGCGACCTCAGGGAAAACCTACGAGCAGTACTTC.

This CDR3 is CASSGGGQETQYF. The DNA of the CDR3 is TGTGCCAGCAGTGGAGGCGGCCAAGAGACCCAGTACTTC. This chain joins TRBV2 and TRBJ2-5; D not certain. Germline CDR1 SNHLY, CDR2 FYNNEI. V lost 4 bases and J 1 base, leaving 7 bases between the germline ends. The CDR3 contains 13 residues.

This chain links TRBV11-2 with TRBJ1-2; 10 nucleotides match TRBD1. CDR3 length equals 17 residues. Germline assignment: CDR1 SGHAT and CDR2 FQNNGV. V was clipped by 0 bases and J by 4 bases; unmatched bases: 8. The CDR3 here is CASSLDFGTGETYGYTF. The CDR3 DNA reads as TGTGCCAGCAGCTTAGATTTTGGGACAGGGGAAACCTATGGCTACACCTTC.

The CDR3 spells CASRFTGSGEQFF. The CDR3 DNA reads as TGTGCCAGCAGATTTACAGGGTCTGGTGAGCAGTTCTTC. This chain connects TRBV11-2 to TRBJ2-1; D perhaps matches TRBD1 (6 bases). The V and J ends lost 6 bases and 9 bases respectively, with 15 bases between them. The germline V gene has CDR1 SGHAT and CDR2 FQNNGV. The CDR3 has 13 residues.

This clone was detected only once. This sequence joins TRBV7-6 and TRBJ2-3; the match to TRBD2 covers 9 bases. The CDR3 totals 15 residues. CDR1 and CDR2 (germline): SGHVS, FNYEAQ. V dropped 5 bases and J dropped 0; count of bases not matched to a gene: 3. Here the CDR3 reads CASSLSGSSTDTQYF. In DNA form, the CDR3 reads TGTGCCAGCAGCCTTAGCGGGAGTAGCACAGATACGCAGTATTTT.

The chain combines TRBV7-3 with TRBJ2-7, with 8 bases identical to TRBD1. CDR1 and CDR2 (germline): SGHTA, FQGTGA. V trimming: 5 bases; J trimming: 5 bases; junction bases outside the gene matches: 8. The CDR3 sequence is 14 residues long. The CDR3 protein is CASSPDRGANEQYF. DNA for the CDR3: TGTGCCAGCAGCCCCGACAGGGGAGCCAACGAGCAGTACTTC.

The chain combines TRBV5-6 with TRBJ2-7, with D perhaps TRBD1 (5 bases). V was trimmed by 4 bases and J by 1 base, leaving 12 bases between them. The CDR3 runs 14 residues. From germline, CDR1 is SGHDT and CDR2 YYEEEE. CDR3 in DNA: TGTGCCAGCAGCCCCCCCAGGGCTTCCTACGAGCAGTACTTC. Its protein is CASSPPRASYEQYF. Based on the CDR3 plus reference TRBV5-6 and TRBJ2-7, the full variable domain is DAGVTQSPTHLIKTRGQQVTLRCSPKSGHDTVSWYQQALGQGPQFIFQYYEEEERQRGNFPDRFSGHQFPNYSSELNVNALLLGDSALYLCASSPPRASYEQYFGPGTRLTVT.

V is TRBV30 and J is TRBJ2-3; D uncertain. V lost 1 base to trimming and J lost 2 bases, with 7 bases between them. The CDR3 loop spans 13 amino acids. Germline V CDR1 and CDR2: GTSNPN, SVGIG (reference sequence). The CDR3 loop reads CAWSGQNTDTQYF. The CDR3 nucleotides are TGTGCCTGGAGTGGGCAGAACACAGATACGCAGTATTTT.

The chain uses TRBV5-6 and TRBJ2-7; 10 nucleotides align to TRBD1. V was clipped by 4 bases and J by 4 bases; unmatched bases: 5. The V gene's germline CDR1 is SGHDT and CDR2 YYEEEE. The CDR3 totals 14 residues. In DNA, the CDR3 is TGTGCCAGCAGCGTGGGACAGGGGAGGTACGAGCAGTACTTC. As protein: CASSVGQGRYEQYF.

The chain is built from TRBV2 and TRBJ1-1, with 8 nucleotides matching TRBD1. Trimming took 6 bases from V and 5 from J; bases not matched to a gene: 8. Germline assignment: CDR1 SNHLY and CDR2 FYNNEI. This CDR3 is built from 14 residues. For the CDR3, the DNA is TGTGCCAGCAGCCTCGGACAGGGCAGGACTGAAGCTTTCTTT. This translates into CASSLGQGRTEAFF.

This clone was observed a single time. The rearrangement links TRBV15 to TRBJ2-1, with 9 bases aligning to TRBD2. Germline trimming cut 1 base from V and 8 bases from J; bases unmatched to any gene: 6. Germline CDR1 reads LNHNV; CDR2 reads YYDKDF (reference sequence). The CDR3 has 15 residues. DNA of the CDR3: TGTGCCACCAGCAGAGGACTAGCGGACGGAGATGAGCAGTTCTTC. Its translation: CATSRGLADGDEQFF.

V gene TRBV29-1 combines with J gene TRBJ1-2, with D tentatively TRBD1 (6 bases). CDR3 length: 11 amino acids. Trimming took off 6 bases at V and 6 bases at J, with 11 bases between the two ends. Germline loops: CDR1 SQVTM, CDR2 ANQGSEA. The CDR3 sequence: CSVESGDGYTF. CDR3 DNA: TGCAGCGTGGAATCAGGGGATGGCTACACCTTC.

The chain is built from TRBV7-9 and TRBJ1-2; TRBD1 agrees at 10 bases. Germline trimming cut 6 bases from V and 8 bases from J; bases unmatched to any gene: 12. The CDR3 is 15 residues long. The germline gives CDR1 SEHNR, CDR2 FQNEAQ (reference sequence). CDR3 DNA: TGTGCCAGCAGTCTTCGGGACAGGGGAATGGAGGGCTACACCTTC. Amino acid sequence: CASSLRDRGMEGYTF.

The chain recombines TRBV28 with TRBJ1-2; TRBD1 agrees at 7 bases. Germline CDR1 and CDR2: MDHEN and SYDVKM. The CDR3 is made up of 16 amino acids. The ends lost 4 bases at V and 3 bases at J; junction bases unmatched: 11. CDR3 residues: CASSSATYRGDYGYTF. The CDR3 DNA sequence: TGTGCCAGCAGTTCGGCCACATACAGGGGAGACTATGGCTACACCTTC.

The genes are TRBV7-9 and TRBJ2-1; D may be TRBD1 (6 bases). The CDR3 runs 16 residues. Trimming cost V 1 base and J 2 bases, with 12 bases left between them. Germline CDR1 and CDR2: SEHNR and FQNEAQ (reference sequence). The CDR3 DNA reads TGTGCCAGCAGCTTAGTTTCAGGGGTTCCCTACAATGAGCAGTTCTTC. Amino acids: CASSLVSGVPYNEQFF.

Turning to this clone: The sample carries other DNA sequences with the same CDR3. V and J are TRBV12-5 and TRBJ2-5, with TRBD1 matching 9 bases. The CDR3 is 17 residues long. The V gene's germline CDR1 is LGHNT and CDR2 FRNRAP. V lost 8 bases to trimming and J lost 2 bases; unmatched junction nucleotides: 15. The CDR3 here is CASKDRGSTIDQETQYF. As DNA, the CDR3 is TGTGCTAGTAAGGACAGGGGATCGACAATCGATCAAGAGACCCAGTACTTC.

The CDR3 reads CATAGQNTGELFF. DNA of the CDR3: TGTGCCACCGCGGGCCAGAACACCGGGGAGCTGTTTTTT. The chain has TRBV28 and TRBJ2-2, with D perhaps matching TRBD2 (5 bases). Germline CDR1 is MDHEN and CDR2 is SYDVKM. CDR3 size: 13 residues. Trimming pared 10 bases from V and 1 base from J, leaving 10 bases between.

This sequence joins TRBV28 and TRBJ2-7; D may be TRBD1 (6 bases). Germline assignment: CDR1 MDHEN and CDR2 SYDVKM. The CDR3 is 15 residues long. V lost 2 bases, J lost 1 base, and 12 bases lay in between. The CDR3: CASSLRRGWSYEQYF. CDR3 sequence (DNA): TGTGCCAGCAGTTTACGCAGGGGATGGTCCTACGAGCAGTACTTC.

This chain uses TRBV9 with TRBJ2-7; the D is unclear. This CDR3 has 14 amino acids. The germline V and J ends were trimmed by 0 bases and 3 bases, with 10 bases remaining between them. The germline V gene encodes CDR1 SGDLS and CDR2 YYNGEE. This CDR3 reads CASSVDGGYYEQYF. The CDR3 region has the DNA TGTGCCAGCAGCGTAGACGGCGGCTACTACGAGCAGTACTTC.

V and J are TRBV4-3 and TRBJ2-7, with D possibly being TRBD1 (6 bases). V was shortened by 5 bases and J by 5 bases, with 10 bases between the two germline ends. This CDR3 is 12 amino acids long. Germline values: CDR1 LGHNA, CDR2 YSLEER. CDR3: CASSEQGDEQYF. The CDR3 bases are TGCGCCAGCAGCGAACAGGGTGACGAGCAGTACTTC.

V and J are TRBV2 and TRBJ2-1, with 10 bases aligning to TRBD2. With V trimmed by 4 bases and J by 0 bases, 12 bases remained unmatched. Germline-derived CDR1 and CDR2 are SNHLY and FYNNEI. CDR3 length equals 19 residues. This chain's CDR3 is CASSGNGLAVESSYNEQFF. CDR3 bases: TGTGCCAGCAGTGGAAACGGACTAGCGGTGGAAAGCTCCTACAATGAGCAGTTCTTC.

This clone was picked up a small number of times. The CDR3 sequence is CASSLLGGEGNTEAFF. CDR3 nucleotides: TGTGCCAGTTCCCTTTTGGGGGGTGAGGGGAACACTGAAGCTTTCTTT. V and J are TRBV27 and TRBJ1-1, with D perhaps matching TRBD1 (5 bases). Trimming removed 9 bases at V and 1 base at J, with 21 bases between. CDR3 size: 16 residues. Germline V gives CDR1 MNHEY, CDR2 SMNVEV (reference sequence).

The chain couples TRBV5-4 to TRBJ2-7, with a tentative D call TRBD1 (5 bases). V gave up 1 base and J gave up 4 bases, with 15 bases separating them. The length of the CDR3 is 15 residues. Germline loops: CDR1 SGHNT, CDR2 YYREEE (reference sequence). CDR3 residues: CASSLRGPAGYEQYF. DNA of the CDR3: TGTGCCAGCAGCTTGAGGGGTCCCGCCGGATACGAGCAGTACTTC.

The chain links TRBV5-6 to TRBJ2-2; D is unclear. Trimming took 2 bases from V and 4 from J, leaving 9 bases between them. The CDR3 is 14 residues long. Germline lookup yields CDR1 SGHDT and CDR2 YYEEEE. CDR3 sequence (DNA): TGTGCCAGCAGCTTTGGCTCATCCACCGGGGAGCTGTTTTTT. Its translation is CASSFGSSTGELFF. Full variable domain (missing parts from reference TRBV5-6 and TRBJ2-2): DAGVTQSPTHLIKTRGQQVTLRCSPKSGHDTVSWYQQALGQGPQFIFQYYEEEERQRGNFPDRFSGHQFPNYSSELNVNALLLGDSALYLCASSFGSSTGELFFGEGSRLTVL.

The CDR3 loop is CASSPNRGRFSYEQYF. CDR3 sequence (DNA): TGTGCCAGCAGTCCCAACAGGGGGAGATTCTCCTACGAGCAGTACTTC. V usage is TRBV27 and J usage is TRBJ2-7, with 8 bases fitting TRBD1. Trimming at V came to 5 bases and at J to 0 bases, leaving 9 bases not matched to a gene. This CDR3 comprises 16 residues. Germline CDR1 and CDR2: MNHEY and SMNVEV (reference sequence).

The chain combines TRBV6-6 with TRBJ2-7; the D gene is possibly TRBD2 (5 bases). Trimming cost V 1 base and J 6 bases, with 10 bases left between them. Per the germline V gene, CDR1 is MNHNY and CDR2 is SVGAGI (reference sequence). This CDR3 region has 13 residues. The CDR3 DNA is TGTGCCAGCAGTTACTTGGAGGAAACCGAGCAGTACTTC. It codes for CASSYLEETEQYF.

The CDR3, as DNA: TGTGCCAGCTCACCCCCCGGGAGTTCAGCCTTACTTGAGCAGTTCTTC. The encoded protein is CASSPPGSSALLEQFF. V usage is TRBV18 and J usage is TRBJ2-1; D might be TRBD2 (6 bases). The CDR3 loop spans 16 amino acids. From germline, CDR1 is KGHSH and CDR2 LQKENI. Trimming removed 3 bases at V and 9 bases at J, with 21 bases between.

As to this clone: Other DNA variants within this sample encode the same CDR3. The genes are TRBV28 and TRBJ2-7, with 10 bases aligning to TRBD1. Germline loops: CDR1 MDHEN, CDR2 SYDVKM. The V gene end was trimmed by 6 bases and the J gene end by 3 bases; junction bases not matched to a gene: 5. The length of the CDR3 is 14 residues. The CDR3, as DNA: TGTGCCAGCAGGGGAGACAGGGGGCTCTACGAGCAGTACTTC. Protein: CASRGDRGLYEQYF.

The chain joins TRBV29-1 to TRBJ1-4; no clear D gene. Germline V CDR1 and CDR2: SQVTM, ANQGSEA. This CDR3 is 11 amino acids long. V was pared by 2 bases and J by 11 bases, with 9 bases between. CDR3 protein: CSVELVGKLFF. The DNA for the CDR3 is TGCAGCGTTGAATTGGTCGGGAAACTGTTTTTT.

The chain carries TRBV30 and TRBJ2-5, with 12 bases lining up with TRBD2. Germline assignment: CDR1 GTSNPN and CDR2 SVGIG (reference sequence). The CDR3 contains 16 residues. The trim removed 1 base at V and 5 bases at J, leaving 8 bases unmatched. CDR3 sequence reads: CAWSGPPSGGAETQYF. Here the CDR3 DNA reads TGTGCCTGGAGTGGCCCCCCTAGCGGGGGGGCCGAGACCCAGTACTTC. The variable domain in full, with the rest retrieved from reference TRBV30 and TRBJ2-5, is SQTIHQWPATLVQPVGSPLSLECTVEGTSNPNLYWYRQAAGRGLQLLFYSVGIGQISSEVPQNLSASRPQDRQFILSSKKLLLSDSGFYLCAWSGPPSGGAETQYFGPGTRLLVL.